Shown below are 2 T cell receptor beta chains from a single sample sequenced in a study of monozygotic twins with inflammatory bowel disease. TCRdb reprocessed the 5' RACE reads and reports one entry per CDR3 protein, with no DNA. This table lists 300,000 to 400,000 distinct CDR3 sequences. Sequenced sample: blood. All receptors derive from a human donor with ulcerative colitis or Crohn's disease, or a healthy co-twin of an affected twin (not recorded which).

This chain links TRBV5-1 with TRBJ1-4. The germline CDR1 and CDR2 sequences are SGHRS and YFSETQ. The CDR3 consists of 14 residues. CDR3 sequence: CASSKGGSEEKLFF.

V usage is TRBV20-1 and J usage is TRBJ1-5; no DNA is available, so the TRBD1 call from TCRdb remains unchecked. The germline V gene has CDR1 DFQATT and CDR2 SNEGSKA (reference sequence). The CDR3 runs to 16 residues. This chain's CDR3 is CSARDRGFQSNQPQHF.